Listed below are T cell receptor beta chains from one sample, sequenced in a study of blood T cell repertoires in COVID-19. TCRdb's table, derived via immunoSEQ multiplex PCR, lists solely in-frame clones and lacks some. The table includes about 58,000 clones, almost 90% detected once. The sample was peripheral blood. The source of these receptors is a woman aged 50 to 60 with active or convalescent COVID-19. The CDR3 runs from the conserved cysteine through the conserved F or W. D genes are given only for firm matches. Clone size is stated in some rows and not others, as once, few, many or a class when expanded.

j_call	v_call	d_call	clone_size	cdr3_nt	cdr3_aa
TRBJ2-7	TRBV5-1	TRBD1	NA	TGCGCCAGCAGCTTGACCTATGGGACAGGGGGGGAGCAGTACTTC	CASSLTYGTGGEQYF
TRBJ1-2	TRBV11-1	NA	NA	TGTGCCAGCAGCTTATCCCCCGACAGCCTCTATGGCTACACCTTC	CASSLSPDSLYGYTF
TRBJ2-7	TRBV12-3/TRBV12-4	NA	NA	TGTGCCAGCAGTCTAGACAGCTACGAGCAGTACTTC	CASSLDSYEQYF
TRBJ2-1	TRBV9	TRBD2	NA	TGTGCCAGCAGCTTCGGACTAGCGGGAGGGGTTTCCTACAATGAGCAGTTCTTC	CASSFGLAGGVSYNEQFF
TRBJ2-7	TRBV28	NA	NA	TGTGCCAGCAGTTTGGTCGTAGTGGGGGGTTACGAGCAGTACTTC	CASSLVVVGGYEQYF
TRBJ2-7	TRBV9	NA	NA	TGTGCCAGCAGCCGCGCTAGCTCCAACGAGCAGTACTTC	CASSRASSNEQYF
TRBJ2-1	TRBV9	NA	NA	TGTGCCAGCAGCGTAACCAGACACTCGAGCTCCTACAATGAGCAGTTCTTC	CASSVTRHSSSYNEQFF
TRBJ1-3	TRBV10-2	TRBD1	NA	TGCGCCAGCAGTGGGACAGGGGGCTCTGGAAACACCATATATTTT	CASSGTGGSGNTIYF
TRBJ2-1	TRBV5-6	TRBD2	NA	TGTGCCAGCAGCTTGGGACTAGCGGGAGGGCCCCATGAGCAGTTCTTC	CASSLGLAGGPHEQFF
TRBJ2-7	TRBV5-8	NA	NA	TGTGCCAGCACCCCGCCTACAGGGAGCTCCTACGAGCAGTACTTC	CASTPPTGSSYEQYF
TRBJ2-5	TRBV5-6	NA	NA	TGTGCCAGCAGCACGATCACCATCGGGCAAGAGACCCAGTACTTC	CASSTITIGQETQYF
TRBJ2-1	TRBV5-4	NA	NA	TGTGCCAGCAGCTTTACCGGGACTTCCTACAATGAGCAGTTCTTC	CASSFTGTSYNEQFF
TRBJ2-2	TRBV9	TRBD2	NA	TGTGCCAGCAGCGACAGAGCGGGAGTGGGGACCGGGGAGCTGTTTTTT	CASSDRAGVGTGELFF
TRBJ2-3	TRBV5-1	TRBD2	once	TGCGCCAGCAGCCTACGAATTTCCGGGACTAGCGACCTTCCACTGGGAAATACGCAGTATTTT	CASSLRISGTSDLPLGNTQYF
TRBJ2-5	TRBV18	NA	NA	TGTGCCAGCTCACCTCCAGGGGTACGGCTCCAAGAGACCCAGTACTTC	CASSPPGVRLQETQYF
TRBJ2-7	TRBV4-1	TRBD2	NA	TGCGCCAGCAGCCGAGCTAGCGGGGCTGCCTACGAGCAGTACTTC	CASSRASGAAYEQYF
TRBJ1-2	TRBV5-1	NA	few	TGCGCCAGCAGCTTGGCAGGGGACTATGGCTACACCTTC	CASSLAGDYGYTF
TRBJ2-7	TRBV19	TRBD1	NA	TGTGCCAGTACGCCGAGACAGGGGTCCTACGAGCAGTACTTC	CASTPRQGSYEQYF
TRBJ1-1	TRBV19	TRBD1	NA	TGTGCCAGTACCGTGGGACAGTTCATAGGGGACACTGAAGCTTTCTTT	CASTVGQFIGDTEAFF
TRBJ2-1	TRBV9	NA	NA	TGTGCCAGCAGCGTAGGTCGAGGCAATGAGCAGTTCTTC	CASSVGRGNEQFF
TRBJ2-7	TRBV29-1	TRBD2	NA	TGCAGCGCTGAAGCGGGAGACTACGAGCAGTACTTC	CSAEAGDYEQYF
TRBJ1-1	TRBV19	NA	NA	TGTGCCAGTATACCCAGCGCGAGCACTGAAGCTTTCTTT	CASIPSASTEAFF
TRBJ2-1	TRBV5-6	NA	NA	TGTGCCAGCCTCCGGGCGGGACGGTCCTACAATGAGCAGTTCTTC	CASLRAGRSYNEQFF
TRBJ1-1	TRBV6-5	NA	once	TGTGCCAGCAGTCCAGCGCAGGGGATGACTGAAGCTTTCTTT	CASSPAQGMTEAFF
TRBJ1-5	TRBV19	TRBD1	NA	TGTGCCAGTAGCATCCAGGGGGGCCAGCCCCAGCATTTT	CASSIQGGQPQHF
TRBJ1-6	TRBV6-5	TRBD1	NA	TGTGCCAGCAGTTACAGGGGGACAGCGAATTCACCCCTCCACTTT	CASSYRGTANSPLHF
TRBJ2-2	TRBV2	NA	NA	TGTGCCAGCAGGTCTAGCACCGGGGAGCTGTTTTTT	CASRSSTGELFF
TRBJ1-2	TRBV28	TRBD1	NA	TGTGCCAGCAGTTCTCCGGGACAGAGTACCGTGAACTTC	CASSSPGQSTVNF
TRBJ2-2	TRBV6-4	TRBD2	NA	TGTGCCAGCAGTGACTCCAGGACTAGCGGGGAGCCACGGACCGGGGAGCTGTTTTTT	CASSDSRTSGEPRTGELFF
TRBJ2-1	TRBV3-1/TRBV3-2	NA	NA	TGTGCCAGCAGCCCTCCGCGGGGTAATGAGCAGTTCTTC	CASSPPRGNEQFF
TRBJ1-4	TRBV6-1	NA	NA	TGTGCCAGCAGTGAACTGGGGGAGGCGGAAAAACTGTTTTTT	CASSELGEAEKLFF
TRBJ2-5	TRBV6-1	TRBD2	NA	TGTGCCAGCAGTGAAAATTACGGGAGGGTAGAGACCCAGTACTTC	CASSENYGRVETQYF
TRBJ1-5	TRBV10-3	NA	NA	TGTGCCACCAACCCGGGGCCAGGGGGCAATCAGCCCCAGCATTTT	CATNPGPGGNQPQHF
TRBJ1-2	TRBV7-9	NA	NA	TGTGCCAGCAGCTTATCAGGGTTACTCTATGGCTACACCTTC	CASSLSGLLYGYTF
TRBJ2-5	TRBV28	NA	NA	TGTGCCAGCAGACGCGACAGACAAGAGACCCAGTACTTC	CASRRDRQETQYF
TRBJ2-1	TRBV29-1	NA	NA	TGCAGCGTTCACCTCTGGCTACCGGGGAATGAGCAGTTCTTC	CSVHLWLPGNEQFF
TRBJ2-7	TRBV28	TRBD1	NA	TGTGCCAGCAGTCTTCGGACAGGGTTGGGGTTATTGGTTACACAGTACTTC	CASSLRTGLGLLVTQYF
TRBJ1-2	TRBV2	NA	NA	TGTGCCAGCAGTGAGTCAAACTATGGCTACACCTTC	CASSESNYGYTF
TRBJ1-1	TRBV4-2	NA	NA	TGTGCCAGCAGCCAAGAGTACGGGACAACGAACACTGAAGCTTTCTTT	CASSQEYGTTNTEAFF
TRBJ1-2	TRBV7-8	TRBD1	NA	TGTGCCAGCAGCGAAGGGCAGGGGGATTACTATGGCTACACCTTC	CASSEGQGDYYGYTF
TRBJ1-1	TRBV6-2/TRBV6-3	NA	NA	TGTGCCAGCAGTTACTCGTCGACAAACACTGAAGCTTTCTTT	CASSYSSTNTEAFF
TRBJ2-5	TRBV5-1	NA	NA	TGCGCCAGCAGTGTTCTGGGAGAAGAGACCCAGTACTTC	CASSVLGEETQYF
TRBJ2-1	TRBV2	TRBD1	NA	TGTGCCAGCAGTGAAAGCCGACAGGGGTCCTACAATGAGCAGTTCTTC	CASSESRQGSYNEQFF